This T cell receptor (beta chain) was identified in a study of cytomegalovirus exposure and HLA in healthy donors. As to this clone: Germline is not matched at one junction end, which may reflect a read error. Within the sample, other DNA sequences also encode this same CDR3.

This CDR3 comprises 13 residues. The germline gives CDR1 SEHNR, CDR2 FQNEAQ (reference sequence). In the PCR, 60 Vbeta and 13 Jbeta primers were used. The data were produced by immunoSEQ multiplex PCR, yet TCRdb's version contains in-frame clones alone and is incomplete. In the table there are about 190,000 clones, 70% to 90% of which are singletons. This rearrangement joins TRBV7-9 to TRBJ2-5; unclear D gene. Sequenced material: PBMCs. This receptor was obtained from a woman in her thirties in good health and CMV-seronegative. The CDR3: CSSSLNLGETQYF. In DNA, the CDR3 is TGTTCCAGCAGCTTGAATCTCGGAGAGACCCAGTACTTC.